The 17 T cell receptor beta chains presented below share a single source sample, sequenced in a study of control samples from healthy donors and cancer patients. The assay was immunoSEQ multiplex PCR, and TCRdb's table has in-frame clones only and misses some. The sample lists about 75,000 clones, 84% seen once, with about 16% in the top ten. Sequencing used blood. Receptors were obtained from a man aged 50-59 years in good health.

The genes are TRBV6-5 and TRBJ1-5; D remains ambiguous. The ends were cut back, 6 bases at V and 4 bases at J, with 10 bases in the middle. Looked up from germline, CDR1 is MNHEY and CDR2 is SVGAGI. The length of the CDR3 is 13 residues. The CDR3 loop reads CASSLLYNQPQHF. CDR3 nucleotide sequence: TGTGCCAGCAGCCTACTCTATAATCAGCCCCAGCATTTT.

The V call is TRBV7-2, the J call TRBJ2-7, with D perhaps TRBD2 (5 bases). V dropped 5 bases and J dropped 1 base, with 6 bases sitting between them. CDR1 and CDR2 from the germline V gene are SGHTA and FQGNSA. This CDR3 has 12 residues. CDR3 sequence: CASSRGSYEQYF. For the CDR3, the DNA is TGTGCCAGCAGCCGAGGGTCCTACGAGCAGTACTTC.

This sequence joins TRBV9 and TRBJ1-6, with D possibly TRBD1 on 6 matching bases. V dropped 4 bases and J dropped 9 bases, with 17 bases sitting between them. This CDR3 contains 15 residues. Germline CDR1 SGDLS, CDR2 YYNGEE. DNA for the CDR3: TGTGCCAGCAGCCTAATGCCGGGGGGCGGTTCACCCCTCCACTTT. It is translated as CASSLMPGGGSPLHF.

The sample holds one count of this clone. The CDR3 loop is CASTGAEETQYF. The CDR3 nucleotides read TGCGCCAGCACAGGGGCTGAGGAGACCCAGTACTTC. The genes are TRBV5-1 and TRBJ2-5, with D perhaps TRBD1 (6 bases). The CDR3 is 12 residues long. Germline lookup yields CDR1 SGHRS and CDR2 YFSETQ. V gave up 6 bases and J gave up 5 bases, with 11 bases separating them.

This clone came up a few times. The gene calls are TRBV9 and TRBJ2-3; D is ambiguous. There are 12 residues in the CDR3. Germline CDR1 and CDR2: SGDLS and YYNGEE. V lost 1 base and J lost 2, with 2 bases in between. This CDR3 reads CASSVTTDTQYF. The DNA of the CDR3 is TGTGCCAGCAGCGTAACCACAGATACGCAGTATTTT.

This rearrangement joins TRBV6-2 or TRBV6-3 to TRBJ2-5; D gene unclear. Germline values: CDR1 MNHEY, CDR2 SVGEGT. CDR3 length equals 14 residues. V lost 0 bases and J lost 7, with 12 bases in between. The CDR3 spells CASSYSAAWGTQYF. The CDR3 DNA reads TGTGCCAGCAGTTACTCGGCGGCCTGGGGGACCCAGTACTTC.

This chain connects TRBV11-2 to TRBJ2-1, with TRBD2 identical over 9 bases. The junction had 14 bases not matched to a gene; V was cut back by 5 bases and J by 0 bases. The germline CDR1 and CDR2 sequences are SGHAT and FQNNGV. The CDR3 covers 19 residues. The CDR3 DNA is TGTGCCAGCAGCCCCACCCCAAGAAATAGCGGGAGCTCCTACAATGAGCAGTTCTTC. Translation: CASSPTPRNSGSSYNEQFF.

V usage is TRBV7-9 and J usage is TRBJ2-1; D not resolved. The CDR3 length is 11 residues. V lost 5 bases and J 8 bases, leaving 7 bases between the germline ends. Germline CDR1 SEHNR, CDR2 FQNEAQ (reference sequence). DNA for the CDR3: TGTGCCAGCAGCCAAGGTGATGAGCAGTTCTTC. It specifies CASSQGDEQFF.

This chain joins TRBV29-1 and TRBJ2-1; unclear D gene. This CDR3 contains 14 residues. Germline CDR1 is SQVTM and CDR2 is ANQGSEA. Trimming stripped 7 bases from V and 5 bases from J, with 18 bases between. This chain's CDR3 is CSAAPNSPNNEQFF. The DNA for the CDR3 is TGCAGCGCCGCTCCAAATTCGCCAAACAATGAGCAGTTCTTC.

The chain has TRBV6-6 and TRBJ2-1, with 9 positions matching TRBD1. The CDR3 has 13 residues. The germline V gene has CDR1 MNHNY and CDR2 SVGAGI (reference sequence). Losses at the gene ends were 6 bases for V and 5 bases for J; bases not matched to a gene: 2. This CDR3 reads CASRRQGDNEQFF. CDR3 coding DNA: TGTGCCAGCAGGAGACAGGGGGACAATGAGCAGTTCTTC.

The V and J genes are TRBV7-6 and TRBJ1-1, with 7 bases aligning to TRBD1. The CDR3 has 15 amino acids. The V gene's germline CDR1 is SGHVS and CDR2 FNYEAQ. V was pared by 1 base and J by 4 bases, with 6 bases of the junction left unmatched. CDR3 DNA sequence: TGTGCCAGCAGCTTAGGCAACACAGGGGCCACTGAAGCTTTCTTT. Amino acid sequence: CASSLGNTGATEAFF.

This chain connects TRBV4-3 to TRBJ2-5, with 7 bases aligning to TRBD2. Unmatched junction bases numbered 7, after V lost 0 bases and J lost 9 bases. This CDR3 is built from 14 residues. Germline-derived CDR1 and CDR2 are LGHNA and YSLEER. The CDR3 bases are TGCGCCAGCAGCCAAGAGCAGCGGGACGGGTCCCAGTACTTC. As protein: CASSQEQRDGSQYF.

The chain carries TRBV5-1 and TRBJ2-1, with no clear D. This CDR3 comprises 14 residues. V shed 6 bases and J shed 0 bases, with 10 bases lying between them. Germline V gene lookup returns CDR1 SGHRS and CDR2 YFSETQ. CDR3 in DNA: TGCGCCAGCACCCTTTCGAGCTCCTACAATGAGCAGTTCTTC. This encodes CASTLSSSYNEQFF. Complete variable domain (other parts from reference TRBV5-1 and TRBJ2-1): KAGVTQTPRYLIKTRGQQVTLSCSPISGHRSVSWYQQTPGQGLQFLFEYFSETQRNKGNFPGRFSGRQFSNSRSEMNVSTLELGDSALYLCASTLSSSYNEQFFGPGTRLTVL.

The chain links TRBV6-5 to TRBJ2-4, with D maybe TRBD1 (6 bases). V shed 6 bases and J shed 0 bases, with 12 bases lying between them. CDR3 size: 15 residues. Germline V CDR1 and CDR2: MNHEY, SVGAGI. The CDR3 is CASSTTGSAKNIQYF. CDR3 coding DNA: TGTGCCAGCAGCACGACAGGATCAGCCAAAAACATTCAGTACTTC.

The genes are TRBV30 and TRBJ1-3; possibly TRBD1 for D (6 bases). Trimming stripped 2 bases from V and 4 bases from J, with 21 bases between. The CDR3 is 17 amino acids. CDR1 is GTSNPN, CDR2 SVGIG, per germline (reference sequence). The CDR3 DNA is TGTGCCTGGAGTCCCCAGGGGAGGGGGACCTCGGGAAACACCATATATTTT. Its protein is CAWSPQGRGTSGNTIYF.

This chain uses TRBV18 with TRBJ2-3; D gene ambiguous. CDR3 length: 12 residues. CDR1 and CDR2 from the germline V gene are KGHSH and LQKENI. V was clipped by 1 base and J by 8 bases, with 7 bases between them. The CDR3, as DNA: TGTGCCAGCTCACCACAGTCGCGTACGCAGTATTTT. It encodes CASSPQSRTQYF.

This clone was seen just once. The V call is TRBV11-3, the J call TRBJ2-2, with D possibly being TRBD1 or TRBD2 (6 bases each). The CDR3 runs to 15 residues. CDR1 and CDR2 (germline): SGHNT, YENEEA. The V end was cut by 3 bases, the J end by 4 bases, with 12 bases between. CDR3 nucleotide sequence: TGTGCCAGCAGCTTTGGAGGGGGTGTCACCGGGGAGCTGTTTTTT. It translates to CASSFGGGVTGELFF.